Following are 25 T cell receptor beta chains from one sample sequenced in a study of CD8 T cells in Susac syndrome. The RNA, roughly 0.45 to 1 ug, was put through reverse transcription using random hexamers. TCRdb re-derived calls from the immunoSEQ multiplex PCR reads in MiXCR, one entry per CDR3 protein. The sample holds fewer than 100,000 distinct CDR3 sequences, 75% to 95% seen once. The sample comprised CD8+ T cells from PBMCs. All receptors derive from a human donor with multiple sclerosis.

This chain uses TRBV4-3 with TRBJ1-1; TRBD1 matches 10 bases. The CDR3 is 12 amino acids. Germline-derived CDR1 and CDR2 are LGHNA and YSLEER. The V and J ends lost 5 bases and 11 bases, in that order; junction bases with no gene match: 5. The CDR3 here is CASSLTGGDAFF. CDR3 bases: TGCGCCAGCAGCTTGACAGGGGGCGACGCTTTCTTT.

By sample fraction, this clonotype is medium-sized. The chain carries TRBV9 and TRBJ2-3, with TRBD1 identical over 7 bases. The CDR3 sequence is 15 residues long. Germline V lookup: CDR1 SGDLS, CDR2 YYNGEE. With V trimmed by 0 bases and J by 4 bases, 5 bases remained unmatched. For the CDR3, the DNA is TGTGCCAGCAGCGTAGACCGGCAGGGGGCAGATACGCAGTATTTT. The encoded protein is CASSVDRQGADTQYF.

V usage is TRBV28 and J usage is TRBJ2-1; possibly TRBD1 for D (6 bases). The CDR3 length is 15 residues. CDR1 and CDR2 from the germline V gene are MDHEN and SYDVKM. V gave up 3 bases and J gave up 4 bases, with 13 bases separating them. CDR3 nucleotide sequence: TGTGCCAGCAGTTTTAGGAGACAGGTATACAATGAGCAGTTCTTC. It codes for CASSFRRQVYNEQFF. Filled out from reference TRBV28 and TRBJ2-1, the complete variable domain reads DVKVTQSSRYLVKRTGEKVFLECVQDMDHENMFWYRQDPGLGLRLIYFSYDVKMKEKGDIPEGYSVSREKKERFSLILESASTNQTSMYLCASSFRRQVYNEQFFGPGTRLTVL.

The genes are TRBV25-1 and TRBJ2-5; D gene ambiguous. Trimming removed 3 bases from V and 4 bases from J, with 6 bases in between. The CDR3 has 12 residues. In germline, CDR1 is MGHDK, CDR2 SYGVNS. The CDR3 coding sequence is TGTGCCAGCAGTGATACTGGAGAGACCCAGTACTTC. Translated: CASSDTGETQYF.

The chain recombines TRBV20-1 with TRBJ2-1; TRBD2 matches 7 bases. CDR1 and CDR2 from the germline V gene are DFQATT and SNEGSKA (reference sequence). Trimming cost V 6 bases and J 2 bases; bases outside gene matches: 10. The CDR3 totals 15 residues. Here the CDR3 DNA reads TGCAGTGCGTCCACTAGCGATCTCCCCTACAATGAGCAGTTCTTC. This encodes CSASTSDLPYNEQFF.

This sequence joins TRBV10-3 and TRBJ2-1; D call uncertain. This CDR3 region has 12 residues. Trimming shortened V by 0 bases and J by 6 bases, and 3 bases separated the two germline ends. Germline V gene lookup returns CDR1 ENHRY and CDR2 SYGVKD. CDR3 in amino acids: CAISESSNEQFF. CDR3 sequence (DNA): TGTGCCATCAGTGAGTCGAGCAATGAGCAGTTCTTC.

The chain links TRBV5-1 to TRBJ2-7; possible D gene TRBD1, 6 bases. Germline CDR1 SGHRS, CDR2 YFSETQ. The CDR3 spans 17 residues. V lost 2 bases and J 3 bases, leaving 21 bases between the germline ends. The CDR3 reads CASSFHHQDSHLYEQYF. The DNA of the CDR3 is TGCGCCAGCAGCTTCCACCACCAGGACAGCCATCTCTACGAGCAGTACTTC.

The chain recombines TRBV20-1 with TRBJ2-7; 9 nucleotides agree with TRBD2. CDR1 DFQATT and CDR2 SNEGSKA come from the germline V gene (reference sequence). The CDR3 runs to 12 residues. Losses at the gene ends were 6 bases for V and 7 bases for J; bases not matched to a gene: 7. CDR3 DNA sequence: TGCAGTGCCTTAGCGGGAGATGTTGAGCAGTACTTC. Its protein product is CSALAGDVEQYF.

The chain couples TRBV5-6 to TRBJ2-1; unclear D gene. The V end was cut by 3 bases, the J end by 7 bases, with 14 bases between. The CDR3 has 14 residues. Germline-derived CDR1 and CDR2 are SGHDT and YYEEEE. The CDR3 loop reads CASSSPNLVNEQFF. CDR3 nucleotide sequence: TGTGCCAGCAGCTCGCCGAATCTAGTAAATGAGCAGTTCTTC.

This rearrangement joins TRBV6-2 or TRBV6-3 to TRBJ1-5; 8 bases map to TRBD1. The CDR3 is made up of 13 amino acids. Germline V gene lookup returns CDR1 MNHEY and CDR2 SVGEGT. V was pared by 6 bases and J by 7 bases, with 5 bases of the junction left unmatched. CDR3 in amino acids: CASRGQGSQPQHF. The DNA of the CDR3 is TGTGCCAGCAGAGGACAGGGTAGCCAGCCCCAGCATTTT.

The CDR3 protein is CASSLGVAGPKETQYF. DNA of the CDR3: TGTGCCAGCAGCTTAGGAGTTGCCGGGCCAAAAGAGACCCAGTACTTC. The chain is built from TRBV7-8 and TRBJ2-5; D is ambiguous. Germline V gene data show CDR1 as SGHVS and CDR2 as FQNEAQ. This CDR3 is 16 amino acids long. With 1 base removed from V and 3 bases from J, the gap between germline ends came to 15 bases.

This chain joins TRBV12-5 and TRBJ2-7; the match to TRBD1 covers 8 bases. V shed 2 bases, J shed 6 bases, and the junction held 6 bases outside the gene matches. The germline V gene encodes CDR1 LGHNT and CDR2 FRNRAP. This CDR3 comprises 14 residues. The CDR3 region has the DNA TGTGCTAGTGGTTTGAGAATCAGGGGGCGCGAGCAGTACTTC. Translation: CASGLRIRGREQYF.

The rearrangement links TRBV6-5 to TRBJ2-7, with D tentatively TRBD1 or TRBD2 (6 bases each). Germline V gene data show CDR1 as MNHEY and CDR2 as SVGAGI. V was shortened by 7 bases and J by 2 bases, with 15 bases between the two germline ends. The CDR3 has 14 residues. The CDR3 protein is CASTSAGGPYEQYF. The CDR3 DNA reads TGTGCCAGCACCTCGGCCGGGGGCCCCTACGAGCAGTACTTC.

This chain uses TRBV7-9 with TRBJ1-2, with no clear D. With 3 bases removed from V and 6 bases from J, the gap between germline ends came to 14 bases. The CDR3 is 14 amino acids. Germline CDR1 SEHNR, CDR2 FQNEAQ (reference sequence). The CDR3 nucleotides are TGTGCCAGCAGCTTGGACCCCGGAAGGCATGGCTACACCTTC. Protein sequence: CASSLDPGRHGYTF.

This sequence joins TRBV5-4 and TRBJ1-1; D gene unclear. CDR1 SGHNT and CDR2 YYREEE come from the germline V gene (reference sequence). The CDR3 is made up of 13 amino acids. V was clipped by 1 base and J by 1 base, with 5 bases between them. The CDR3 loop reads CASSLKGNTEAFF. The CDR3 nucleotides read TGTGCCAGCAGCTTGAAAGGGAACACTGAAGCTTTCTTT.

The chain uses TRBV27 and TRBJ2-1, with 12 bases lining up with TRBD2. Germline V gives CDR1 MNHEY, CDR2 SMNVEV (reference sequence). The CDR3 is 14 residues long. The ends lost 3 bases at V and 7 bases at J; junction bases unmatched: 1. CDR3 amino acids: CASSFGLAGNEQFF. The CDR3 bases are TGTGCCAGCAGTTTCGGACTAGCGGGAAATGAGCAGTTCTTC.

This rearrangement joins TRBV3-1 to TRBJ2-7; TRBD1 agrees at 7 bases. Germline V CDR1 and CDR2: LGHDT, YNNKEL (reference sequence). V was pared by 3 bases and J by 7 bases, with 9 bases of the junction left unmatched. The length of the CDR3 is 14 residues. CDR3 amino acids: CASSHWDSRGEQYF. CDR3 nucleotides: TGTGCCAGCAGCCATTGGGACAGTCGCGGGGAGCAGTACTTC.

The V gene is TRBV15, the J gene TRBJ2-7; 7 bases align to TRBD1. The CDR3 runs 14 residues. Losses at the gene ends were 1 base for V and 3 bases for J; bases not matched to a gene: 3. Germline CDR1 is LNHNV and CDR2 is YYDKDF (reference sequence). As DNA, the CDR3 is TGTGCCACCAGCAGAGGTGGGACAGACTACGAGCAGTACTTC. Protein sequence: CATSRGGTDYEQYF.

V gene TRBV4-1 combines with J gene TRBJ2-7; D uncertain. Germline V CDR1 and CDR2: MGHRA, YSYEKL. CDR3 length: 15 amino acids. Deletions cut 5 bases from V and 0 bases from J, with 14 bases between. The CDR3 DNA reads TGCGCCAGCAGCTCCCTAAAGGGCTACTCCTACGAGCAGTACTTC. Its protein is CASSSLKGYSYEQYF.

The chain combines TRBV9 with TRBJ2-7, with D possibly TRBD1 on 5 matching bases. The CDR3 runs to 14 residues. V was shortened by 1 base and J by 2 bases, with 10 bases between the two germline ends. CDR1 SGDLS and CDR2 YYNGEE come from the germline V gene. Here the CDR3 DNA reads TGTGCCAGCAGCGTATATCCAGGGACCTACGAGCAGTACTTC. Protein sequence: CASSVYPGTYEQYF.

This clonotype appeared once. Written as DNA, the CDR3 is TGCAGTGCTGGACAGGTCTACGAGCAGTACTTC. It specifies CSAGQVYEQYF. The J gene is TRBJ2-7, the V gene TRBV20-1, with TRBD1 matching over 7 bases. V dropped 5 bases and J dropped 3; count of bases not matched to a gene: 1. CDR1 DFQATT and CDR2 SNEGSKA come from the germline V gene (reference sequence). The CDR3 totals 11 residues.

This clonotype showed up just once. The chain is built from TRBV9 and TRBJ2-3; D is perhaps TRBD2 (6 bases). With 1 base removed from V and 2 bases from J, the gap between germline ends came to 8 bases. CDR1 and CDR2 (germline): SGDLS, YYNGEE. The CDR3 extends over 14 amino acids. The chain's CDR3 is CASSVWRDTDTQYF. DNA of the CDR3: TGTGCCAGCAGCGTATGGCGGGACACAGATACGCAGTATTTT.

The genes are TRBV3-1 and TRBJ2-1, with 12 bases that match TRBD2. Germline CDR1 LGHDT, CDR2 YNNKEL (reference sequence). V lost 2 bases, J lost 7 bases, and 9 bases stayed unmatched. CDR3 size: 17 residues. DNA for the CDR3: TGTGCCAGCAGCCAAATCCCAACTAGCGGGGGGAAAAATGAGCAGTTCTTC. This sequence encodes CASSQIPTSGGKNEQFF.

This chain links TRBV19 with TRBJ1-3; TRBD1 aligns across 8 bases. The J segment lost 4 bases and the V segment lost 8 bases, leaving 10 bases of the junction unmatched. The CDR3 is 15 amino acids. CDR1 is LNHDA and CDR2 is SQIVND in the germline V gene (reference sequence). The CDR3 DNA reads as TGTGCCAGTGCCCGGACAGGGAATACCGGAAACACCATATATTTT. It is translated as CASARTGNTGNTIYF.

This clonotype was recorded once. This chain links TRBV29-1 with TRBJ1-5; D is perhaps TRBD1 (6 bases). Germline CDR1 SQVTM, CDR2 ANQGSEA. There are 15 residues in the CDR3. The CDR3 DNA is TGCAGAAACGTTAGGGGGTTGGCCGAAAGACAGCCCCAGCATTTT. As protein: CRNVRGLAERQPQHF.